This TCR beta chain was obtained from a study of blood T cell repertoires in COVID-19 (TCRdb year 2020). The study in broad terms: Collaborator samples came from the United States, Italy and Spain and covered acute and convalescent phases of COVID-19. HLA class I and class II types, where available, came from metadata supplied by the sample provider rather than from assay-based typing. The dataset comprised deeply sampled blood TCRbeta repertoires from subjects exposed to, actively infected with, or recovered from COVID-19. Samples were obtained from the ongoing ImmuneRACE study (first 160 participants) and from 1,200 or so subjects provided by 6 global collaborators. The repertoires were released in a freely available public database meant as a resource for research on the immune response to SARS-CoV-2. The material from the prospective study consisted of cDNA or gDNA derived from T cells, B-cell-depleted T cells, or PBMCs. The sample metadata nearly always contained a de-identified subject ID, COVID-19 status, age in years and sex.

Each collaborating institution followed its own protocols to collect whole blood in K2EDTA tubes. For TCRbeta analysis, collaborators shipped samples in one of three forms: frozen whole blood, isolated PBMCs, or DNA extracted from either of those sample types. The immunoSEQ Assay, a bias-controlled multiplex PCR, was used to amplify TCRbeta CDR3 regions from genomic DNA. The authors' analysis ran thus. The number of nucleated cells in each sample was estimated by amplification of reference gene primers within the assay. To quantify the absolute abundance of each unique TCRbeta CDR3 rearrangement, sequence reads were collapsed and filtered. Productive Simpson clonality was computed per sample as the square root of Simpson's diversity index over productive rearrangements. The source is immuneACCESS, and TCRdb retained only in-frame sequences with V and J called. Part of the clones is not carried over; for the studies checked, unresolved V genes explain less than half of this, and the remainder is unexplained. For V, J and clone size, that table is used; D and trimming come from the DNA. This sample lists around 220,000 clones; about nine tenths were detected once. The top ten constitute approximately 4.8% of the sample.

Concerning this clone: Its cognate antigen has yet to be identified. Base quality data are lacking; no much larger clone is found one base away.

Overall study outcomes, separate from this receptor: Clinical and demographic metadata were provided uncurated, with the amount varying by source and participant.

The cysteine opens and the phenylalanine closes a CDR3 of 14 amino acids. Only the CDR3 portion is preserved as DNA: 42 bases, with reading frame beginning at the first base. Trimmed from V: 0 bases; trimmed from J: 4 bases; junction bases lacking a gene match: 2. CDR1 and CDR2 (SEHNR, FQNEAQ) derive from the germline V gene (reference sequence). The V and J genes are TRBV7-9 and TRBJ2-5, with 7 central nucleotides matching TRBD2. Material: peripheral blood. The clonotype was recovered from a man aged 50-60 years with acute or convalescent COVID-19. The nucleotides are TGTGCCAGCAGCTTAGCCGGGACTATAGAGACCCAGTACTTC. Translated, this is CASSLAGTIETQYF.